The 16 T cell receptor beta chains below were found in one sample sequenced in a study of T-cell reconstitution after alpha-beta-depleted transplantation in children. For TCRbeta, the library was prepared with unique molecular identifiers. TCRdb reprocessed the PCR reads with MiXCR, giving one entry per CDR3 protein. The data show approximately 350,000 distinct CDR3 sequences, about an eighth seen once. Here the sequenced sample was PBMCs, taken from the stem cell graft. The receptor set was obtained from a human donor who donated a stem cell graft to a child with Fanconi anemia.

This clonotype was found a few times. The chain links TRBV6-2 or TRBV6-3 to TRBJ1-1; D possibly corresponds to TRBD1 (5 bases). V was pared by 6 bases and J by 6 bases, with 20 bases between. Germline V CDR1 and CDR2: MNHEY, SVGEGT. This CDR3 is 15 amino acids long. CDR3 amino acids: CASSPTRSQVPEAFF. In DNA form, the CDR3 reads TGTGCCAGCAGCCCGACGCGGTCACAGGTCCCTGAAGCTTTCTTT.

The gene calls are TRBV7-2 and TRBJ2-7; D is unclear. CDR3 size: 13 residues. Germline CDR1 SGHTA, CDR2 FQGNSA. Trimming took 5 bases from V and 8 from J, leaving 16 bases between them. The CDR3 DNA is TGTGCCAGCAGCCTTAGATGGGCTACACAGCAGTACTTC. This encodes CASSLRWATQQYF. Looking up the rest from reference TRBV7-2 and TRBJ2-7 gives the full variable domain: GAGVSQSPSNKVTEKGKDVELRCDPISGHTALYWYRQSLGQGLEFLIYFQGNSAPDKSGLPSDRFSAERTGGSVSTLTIQRTQQEDSAVYLCASSLRWATQQYFGPGTRLTVT.

This clonotype came up many times. The rearrangement links TRBV29-1 to TRBJ2-1; TRBD1 agrees at 8 bases. V dropped 7 bases and J dropped 8; count of bases not matched to a gene: 10. This CDR3 has 13 amino acids. Germline CDR1 reads SQVTM; CDR2 reads ANQGSEA. CDR3 residues: CSATTDRADEQFF. CDR3 sequence (DNA): TGCAGCGCGACCACGGACAGGGCGGATGAGCAGTTCTTC.

The V call is TRBV2, the J call TRBJ1-6; 10 nucleotides line up with TRBD1. This CDR3 contains 14 residues. CDR1 and CDR2 from the germline V gene are SNHLY and FYNNEI. V shed 9 bases, J shed 7 bases, and the junction held 6 bases outside the gene matches. CDR3 in amino acids: CASTGTGVNSPLHF. The DNA for the CDR3 is TGTGCCAGTACCGGGACAGGGGTAAATTCACCCCTCCACTTT.

This clonotype has a count of ten or more. V usage is TRBV7-2 and J usage is TRBJ2-3, with D perhaps TRBD1 or TRBD2 (6 bases each). CDR3 length: 14 amino acids. Germline V lookup: CDR1 SGHTA, CDR2 FQGNSA. Trimming left V 2 bases short and J 10 bases short, with 16 bases between. CDR3 sequence reads: CASSLRGAYSAQYF. In DNA, the CDR3 is TGTGCCAGCAGCTTAAGGGGGGCCTATTCAGCGCAGTATTTT.

This clonotype has a count of ten or more. Here the CDR3 DNA reads TGTGCCAGCAGCTTAGCCTTTCTCAATGAGCAGTTCTTC. The encoded protein is CASSLAFLNEQFF. The V gene is TRBV7-6, the J gene TRBJ2-1; the D is unclear. The CDR3 spans 13 residues. The germline V gene has CDR1 SGHVS and CDR2 FNYEAQ. V lost 0 bases and J 6 bases, leaving 6 bases between the germline ends.

The V and J genes are TRBV5-1 and TRBJ1-1, with unresolved D. The germline V gene has CDR1 SGHRS and CDR2 YFSETQ. Deletions cut 4 bases from V and 5 bases from J, with 12 bases between. The CDR3 is 13 amino acids. The CDR3 loop is CASSPLTNTEAFF. The CDR3 region has the DNA TGCGCCAGCAGCCCCTTAACAAATACTGAAGCTTTCTTT. The variable domain in full, with the rest retrieved from reference TRBV5-1 and TRBJ1-1, is KAGVTQTPRYLIKTRGQQVTLSCSPISGHRSVSWYQQTPGQGLQFLFEYFSETQRNKGNFPGRFSGRQFSNSRSEMNVSTLELGDSALYLCASSPLTNTEAFFGQGTRLTVV.

The CDR3 spells CASSYGTWQGQPQHF. Here the CDR3 DNA reads TGTGCCAGCAGTTACGGGACATGGCAAGGTCAGCCCCAGCATTTT. The chain has TRBV6-2 or TRBV6-3 and TRBJ1-5; D may be TRBD1 (6 bases). The ends were cut back, 2 bases at V and 6 bases at J, with 14 bases in the middle. The CDR3 loop spans 15 amino acids. In germline, CDR1 is MNHEY, CDR2 SVGEGT.

The J gene is TRBJ1-6, the V gene TRBV29-1; TRBD1 matches 7 bases. The CDR3 is made up of 13 amino acids. With 5 bases clipped from V and 7 bases from J, the junction kept 5 bases outside the gene matches. In germline, CDR1 is SQVTM, CDR2 ANQGSEA. The CDR3 protein is CSVRRDSNSPLHF. CDR3 nucleotides: TGCAGCGTTCGCCGGGACAGCAATTCACCCCTCCACTTT.

This clonotype has more than one count but fewer than ten. The chain links TRBV29-1 to TRBJ2-1; 8 nucleotides align to TRBD2. With 5 bases clipped from V and 4 bases from J, the junction kept 7 bases outside the gene matches. Germline CDR1 reads SQVTM; CDR2 reads ANQGSEA. This CDR3 region has 14 residues. CDR3 in amino acids: CSVRGGSLYNEQFF. The CDR3 DNA sequence: TGCAGCGTTCGGGGGGGTTCGTTGTACAATGAGCAGTTCTTC.

The rearrangement links TRBV28 to TRBJ1-5; D is unresolved. Germline V CDR1 and CDR2: MDHEN, SYDVKM. This CDR3 has 12 amino acids. Trimming took off 10 bases at V and 1 base at J, with 8 bases between the two ends. The CDR3, as DNA: TGTGCCACCCGCCCGAGCAATCAGCCCCAGCATTTT. The encoded protein is CATRPSNQPQHF.

The chain joins TRBV7-2 to TRBJ1-4, with D unclear. Germline-derived CDR1 and CDR2 are SGHTA and FQGNSA. The CDR3 contains 14 residues. V dropped 4 bases and J dropped 8 bases, with 14 bases sitting between them. The CDR3 DNA reads TGTGCCAGCAGCTCGGTCCTCTTTAGGGAAAAACTGTTTTTT. As protein: CASSSVLFREKLFF.

This chain uses TRBV3-1 with TRBJ2-5; no reliable D call. The V end lost 1 base, the J end lost 1 base, and 13 bases lay between the germline ends. The CDR3 length is 16 residues. CDR1 and CDR2 from the germline V gene are LGHDT and YNNKEL (reference sequence). The DNA for the CDR3 is TGTGCCAGCAGCCAAGGAACTTCCGGGCTCCAAGAGACCCAGTACTTC. Protein: CASSQGTSGLQETQYF.

This clonotype was seen a handful of times. The chain combines TRBV12-3 or TRBV12-4 with TRBJ1-4; 9 nucleotides line up with TRBD1. The V and J ends lost 6 bases and 8 bases, in that order; junction bases with no gene match: 1. This CDR3 comprises 12 residues. As DNA, the CDR3 is TGTGCCAGCAGCGGACAGGGGGAAAAACTGTTTTTT. Translated: CASSGQGEKLFF.

This clonotype appeared a few times. The chain links TRBV7-8 to TRBJ2-7; D ambiguous. CDR3 size: 13 residues. V was shortened by 1 base and J by 2 bases, with 6 bases between the two germline ends. Per germline, CDR1 SGHVS and CDR2 FQNEAQ. The CDR3 loop is CASSLGVPYEQYF. The CDR3 DNA follows: TGTGCCAGCAGCTTAGGAGTTCCCTACGAGCAGTACTTC.

This clonotype was counted between two and nine times. The rearrangement uses TRBV6-5 and TRBJ1-2, with 9 bases identical to TRBD1. Germline V gene lookup returns CDR1 MNHEY and CDR2 SVGAGI. Losses at the gene ends were 5 bases for V and 4 bases for J; bases not matched to a gene: 5. CDR3 length equals 14 residues. CDR3 nucleotides: TGTGCCAGCAGTCTACAGGGGGCTGGCTATGGCTACACCTTC. This gives the protein CASSLQGAGYGYTF.